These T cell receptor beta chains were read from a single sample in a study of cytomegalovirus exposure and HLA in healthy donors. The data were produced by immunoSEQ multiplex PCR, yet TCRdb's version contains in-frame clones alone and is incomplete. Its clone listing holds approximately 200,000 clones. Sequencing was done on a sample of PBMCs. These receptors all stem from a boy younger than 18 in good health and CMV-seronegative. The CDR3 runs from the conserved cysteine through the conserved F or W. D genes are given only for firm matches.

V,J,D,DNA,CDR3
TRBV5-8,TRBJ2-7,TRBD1,TGTGCCAGCAGCGCGGGGGCGGGACAGGGTGCCTACGAGCAGTACTTC,CASSAGAGQGAYEQYF
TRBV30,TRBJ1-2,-,TGTGCCTGGAGTGTACGAGGGAAGGGCTACACCTTC,CAWSVRGKGYTF
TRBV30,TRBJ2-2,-,TGTGCCTGGAGGGGAGATTGGACGGGAGAACACGGGGAGCTGTTTTTT,CAWRGDWTGEHGELFF
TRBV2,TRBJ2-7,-,TGTGCCAGCGTTAAAACAGGGCCAACCTACGAGCAGTACTTC,CASVKTGPTYEQYF
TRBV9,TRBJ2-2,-,TGTGCCAGCAGCGTAGCTGAGAATACCCGTTTTCTCACCGGGGAGCTGTTTTTT,CASSVAENTRFLTGELFF
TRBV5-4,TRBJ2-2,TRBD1,TGTGCCAGCACGACAGGGGGTCGGACCGGGGAGCTGTTTTTT,CASTTGGRTGELFF
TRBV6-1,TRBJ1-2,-,TGTGCCAGCAGTGAACCGGGGGTACCTAACTATGGCTACACCTTC,CASSEPGVPNYGYTF
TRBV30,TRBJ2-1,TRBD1,TGTGCCTGGAGTGTACGACAGGGGTGGGATGAGCAGTTCTTC,CAWSVRQGWDEQFF
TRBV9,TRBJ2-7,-,TGTGCCAGCAGCCCAACAGGGATCCCTTATCGGGCTTACGAGCAGTACTTC,CASSPTGIPYRAYEQYF
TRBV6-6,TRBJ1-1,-,TGTGCCAGCAGGCAGGGGAACACTGAAGCTTTCTTT,CASRQGNTEAFF
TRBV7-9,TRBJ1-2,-,TGTGCCAGCAGCCCGCATTCGGACTACTCCATTAGGGGCTACACCTTC,CASSPHSDYSIRGYTF
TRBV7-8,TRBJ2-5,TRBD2,TGTGCCAGCAGCTTAGCGCTCCTTGCGGGGGGTGTCCAAGAGACCCAGTACTTC,CASSLALLAGGVQETQYF
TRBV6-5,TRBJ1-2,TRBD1,TGTGCCAGCAGCTCCGGGGAACAGGGGGGTGGCTACACCTTC,CASSSGEQGGGYTF
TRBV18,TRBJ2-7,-,TGTGCCAGCTCCCGAGGAGATTCCTACGAGCAGTACTTC,CASSRGDSYEQYF
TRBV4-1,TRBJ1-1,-,TGCGCCAGCAGATCTGTGGGGGGATCGGGCGTTCCTGAAGCTTTCTTT,CASRSVGGSGVPEAFF
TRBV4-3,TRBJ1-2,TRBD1,TGCGCCAGCAGCCAAGTCGGACAGGGGTCCGGTGGCTACACCTTC,CASSQVGQGSGGYTF
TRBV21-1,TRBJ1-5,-,TGTGCCAGTCCCCAAAGCAATCAGCCCCAGCATTTT,CASPQSNQPQHF
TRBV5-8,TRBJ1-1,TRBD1,TGTGCCAGCAGCCGGGACAGGGGACGTGAAGCTTTCTTT,CASSRDRGREAFF
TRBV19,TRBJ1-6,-,TGTGCCAGTAGTATTACAGGGATGTCGCCCCTCCACTTT,CASSITGMSPLHF
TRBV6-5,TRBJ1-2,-,TGTGCCAGCAGCCAGGGGATAGGGCACTATGGCTACACCTTC,CASSQGIGHYGYTF
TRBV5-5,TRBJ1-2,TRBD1,TGTGCCAGCAGCCCGGACAGGGTATATGGCTACACCTTC,CASSPDRVYGYTF
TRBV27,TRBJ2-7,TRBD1,TGTGCCAGCAGTTTAACCGGACAGGTCCTCTTAGGGGAGCAGTACTTC,CASSLTGQVLLGEQYF
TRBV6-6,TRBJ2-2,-,TGTGCCAGCAAACATAATCAATACAGGTTCACCGGGGAGCTGTTTTTT,CASKHNQYRFTGELFF
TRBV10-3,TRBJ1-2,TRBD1,TGTGCCATCAGTGAGTCGGCGTGGGACAGAGACTATGGCTACACCTTC,CAISESAWDRDYGYTF
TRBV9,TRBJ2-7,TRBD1,TGTGCCAGCAGCCCCGGGACAGACATAGCCTACGAGCAGTACTTC,CASSPGTDIAYEQYF
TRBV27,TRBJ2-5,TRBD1,TGTGCCAGCAGCACCGACAGGGCGCGGGCGGAGACCCAGTACTTC,CASSTDRARAETQYF
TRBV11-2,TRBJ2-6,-,TGTGCCAGCAGCGGATTGGGTGGGGCCGGGGCCAACGTCCTGACTTTC,CASSGLGGAGANVLTF
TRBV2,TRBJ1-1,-,TGTGCCAGCAGAAGAGAGTTGAACACTGAAGCTTTCTTT,CASRRELNTEAFF
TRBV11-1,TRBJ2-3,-,TGTGCCAGCAGCCGCCTAGGAGGTCACACAGATACGCAGTATTTT,CASSRLGGHTDTQYF
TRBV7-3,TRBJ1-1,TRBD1,TGTGCCAGCAGCTTAGGACAGGGAAGCACTGAAGCTTTCTTT,CASSLGQGSTEAFF
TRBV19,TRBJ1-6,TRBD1,TGTGCCAGTAGTAGGGGGGACAGGGGGTATTCACCCCTCCACTTT,CASSRGDRGYSPLHF
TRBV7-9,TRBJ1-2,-,TGTGCCAGCAGCTTAGCGGGGGGAGGCTACACCTTC,CASSLAGGGYTF
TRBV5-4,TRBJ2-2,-,TGTGCCAGCAGCTTGGACTTCCAGAACACCGGGGAGCTGTTTTTT,CASSLDFQNTGELFF
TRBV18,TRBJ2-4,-,TGTGCCAGCTCACCGGTAGGGGACACTGACATTCAGTACTTC,CASSPVGDTDIQYF
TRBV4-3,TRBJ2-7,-,TGCGCCAGCAGCCAAGACCGGGTACGGGTTTACGAGCAGTACTTC,CASSQDRVRVYEQYF
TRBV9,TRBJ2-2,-,TGTGCCAGCAGCGTAGACTCTGACACCGGGGAGCTGTTTTTT,CASSVDSDTGELFF
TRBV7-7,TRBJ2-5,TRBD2,TGTGCTAGCAGCTCTAGCGGGGGCTTTCAAGAGACCCAGTACTTC,CASSSSGGFQETQYF
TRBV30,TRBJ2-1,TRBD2,TGTGCCTGGAGTGTCGGGGGGGGCCCCCACAATGAGCAGTTCTTC,CAWSVGGGPHNEQFF
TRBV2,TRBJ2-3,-,TGTGCCTCTGGTGACGGGGGTGCGGATACGCAGTATTTT,CASGDGGADTQYF
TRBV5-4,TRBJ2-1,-,TGTGCCAGCAGCCAGACCACCAGGGCCGCACGGGAGCAGTTCTTC,CASSQTTRAAREQFF
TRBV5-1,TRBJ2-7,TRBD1,TGCGCCAGCAGCTTGCGAGACAGGGGTCCCGAGCAGTACTTC,CASSLRDRGPEQYF
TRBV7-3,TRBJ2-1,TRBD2,TGTGCCAGCAGCTTGTCGGGGGGGCAAAATGAGCAGTTCTTC,CASSLSGGQNEQFF